The TCR beta chain under discussion was sequenced for a study of shared clonotypes between healthy human individuals. Germline V gene sequence: CDR1 MNHEY, CDR2 SVGAGI. CDR3 length: 15 residues. J was trimmed by 12 bases and V by 1 base; bases with no gene match: 7. Findings and caveats of the study: In having few donors, the study represented limited genetic and exposure-history diversity. A generally larger estimated richness was seen in naive subsets than in memory subsets.

Clones were sequenced by immunoSEQ multiplex PCR, and TCRdb holds only the in-frame ones, with some missing. The repertoire includes about 2 million clones, about 95% of them detected once, and 1% to 1.5% sits in the top ten. About this clone itself: Its antigen remains unknown.

The naive CD8 subset, CD45RO-negative cells positively selected for CCR7, excluded terminally differentiated effector memory CD45RA+ cells. Input material: naive CD8+ T cells sorted from blood. The TCR sequence derives from a man between 18 and 29 years old in good health. The rearrangement uses TRBV6-5 and TRBJ2-1; 12 nucleotides agree with TRBD2. CDR3 amino acids: CASSYLSSGGASQFF. CDR3 nucleotide sequence: TGTGCCAGCAGTTACTTGTCTAGCGGGGGGGCCTCGCAGTTCTTC.